Below, 8 T cell receptor beta chains from the same sample are listed, as sequenced in a study of T cells in Graves' hyperthyroidism and ophthalmopathy. RNA transcripts served as the template for amplifying TCR beta CDR3 regions. The primer set for the first-round RT-PCR of the TCR CDR3 was HTBI. TCRdb re-called the multiplex PCR reads through MiXCR, storing one row per CDR3 protein. Among fewer than 400,000 distinct CDR3 sequences listed, roughly 14% were seen once. Sequencing was done on a sample of blood. The receptor set was obtained from a woman in her late teens or twenties with Graves' hyperthyroidism that later progressed to Graves' ophthalmopathy.

This clonotype was observed a handful of times. The DNA for the CDR3 is TGTGCCAGCAGTTACTCGCGTCAGGACGGCAATGAGCAGTTCTTC. This sequence encodes CASSYSRQDGNEQFF. V gene TRBV6-5 combines with J gene TRBJ2-1, with D unclear. Looked up from germline, CDR1 is MNHEY and CDR2 is SVGAGI. The CDR3 runs to 15 residues. The V and J ends lost 0 bases and 6 bases respectively, with 12 bases between them.

This clonotype occurred many times. The rearrangement joins TRBV2 to TRBJ2-2; maybe TRBD1 (5 bases). The ends were cut back, 7 bases at V and 3 bases at J, with 12 bases in the middle. The CDR3 is 14 residues long. Germline values: CDR1 SNHLY, CDR2 FYNNEI. This CDR3 is CASNNAGYTGELFF. CDR3 bases: TGTGCCAGCAATAACGCAGGGTACACCGGGGAGCTGTTTTTT. The variable domain in full, with the rest retrieved from reference TRBV2 and TRBJ2-2, is EPEVTQTPSHQVTQMGQEVILRCVPISNHLYFYWYRQILGQKVEFLVSFYNNEISEKSEIFDDQFSVERPDGSNFTLKIRSTKLEDSAMYFCASNNAGYTGELFFGEGSRLTVL.

This clonotype showed up many times. V and J are TRBV28 and TRBJ2-1; the match to TRBD1 covers 9 bases. There are 13 residues in the CDR3. The trim removed 7 bases at V and 8 bases at J, leaving 6 bases unmatched. Germline V lookup: CDR1 MDHEN, CDR2 SYDVKM. The CDR3 region is CASTLDRGDEQFF. Here the CDR3 DNA reads TGTGCCAGCACCCTGGACAGGGGCGATGAGCAGTTCTTC.

This clonotype has ten or more counts. The chain is built from TRBV28 and TRBJ1-1, with 7 bases lining up with TRBD1. CDR1 is MDHEN and CDR2 is SYDVKM in the germline V gene. With 1 base clipped from V and 5 bases from J, the junction kept 7 bases outside the gene matches. This CDR3 spans 15 amino acids. Here the CDR3 reads CASSLSETGITEAFF. The CDR3 nucleotides read TGTGCCAGCAGTTTATCAGAGACAGGGATAACTGAAGCTTTCTTT.

This chain joins TRBV7-9 and TRBJ2-6; TRBD1 aligns across 8 bases. This CDR3 comprises 20 residues. The germline gives CDR1 SEHNR, CDR2 FQNEAQ (reference sequence). With V trimmed by 4 bases and J by 0 bases, 14 bases remained unmatched. CDR3 DNA: TGTGCCAGCAGCTCCAGGTCCCCTCAGGGGGCGAACTCTGGGGCCAACGTCCTGACTTTC. As protein: CASSSRSPQGANSGANVLTF.

The sample holds many counts of this clonotype. The chain employs TRBV6-1 and TRBJ2-7, with 11 nucleotides matching TRBD2. Germline assignment: CDR1 MNHNS and CDR2 SASEGT. Unmatched junction bases numbered 5, after V lost 6 bases and J lost 1 base. This CDR3 is built from 15 residues. Here the CDR3 reads CASSKLAGESYEQYF. The CDR3 nucleotides read TGTGCCAGCAGCAAACTAGCGGGAGAATCCTACGAGCAGTACTTC.

This clonotype was found a few times. The gene calls are TRBV10-2 and TRBJ2-1, with D possibly being TRBD2 (7 bases). Germline V gives CDR1 WSHSY, CDR2 SAAADI. The CDR3 runs 16 residues. Between the trimmed V and J ends, which lost 3 bases and 0 bases, there was a span of 12 bases. CDR3 nucleotide sequence: TGCGCCAGCAGTGAAGTTGGGGGGGCCTCCTACAATGAGCAGTTCTTC. This encodes CASSEVGGASYNEQFF.

This sequence joins TRBV4-2 and TRBJ1-2; D ambiguous. The CDR3 contains 11 residues. From germline, CDR1 is LGHNA and CDR2 YNFKEQ. V was pared by 1 base and J by 8 bases, with 5 bases between. CDR3 loop: CASSQGWGYTF. DNA of the CDR3: TGTGCCAGCAGCCAAGGGTGGGGCTACACCTTC.